The TCR beta chain described here comes from a study of CD8+ T cells in alopecia areata (dated by TCRdb to 2016 to 2019). For context, the study as a whole: The treated patients, all with moderate-to-severe alopecia areata, were enrolled in an open-label pilot trial of oral tofacitinib given at 5 to 10 mg twice daily. Patients stayed on tofacitinib for 6 to 18 months and then had 6 months of follow-up off drug so that delayed response and recurrence could be assessed. In treated patients, disease severity was measured using the SALT score, which gives the percentage of scalp surface area affected. High-throughput TCRbeta sequencing was used to examine T cell clonal expansion in alopecia areata in both the C3H/HeJ mouse model and human patients. In humans, TCRbeta sequencing was performed on scalp tissue and on sorted CD4+ and CD8+ peripheral blood T cells from healthy controls and from patients with patchy or totalis/universalis alopecia areata. Tofacitinib-treated patients had biopsies at baseline and at 4 and 24 weeks of treatment, with a later scalp biopsy in several patients. Scalp clonality was compared across normal scalp (n=4), patchy alopecia areata scalp (n=8), and alopecia totalis/universalis scalp (n=8). The RNA source kit depended on sample type: the PAXgene miRNA kit for fixed scalp, the miRNeasy kit for PBMCs, and the RNeasy kit for mouse skin. immunoSEQ multiplex PCR using 35 Vbeta forward primers and 13 Jbeta reverse primers was used to amplify TCRbeta CDR3 regions. Points the paper makes about the study in general: Resident alphabeta T cells in normal human skin are also sequenced, complicating scalp TCR repertoire analysis, unlike mouse skin dominated by gammadelta T cells. Because the treated cohort was small and included a single nonresponder, larger studies are needed to assess links between baseline CD8+ expansion and response. Shared TCR sequences between patients were less evident than in mice, which may be partly attributable to HLA diversity in the patient population. During tofacitinib treatment, many expanded lesional clones stuck around in both scalp and blood, and this persistence may partly explain why relapse happens after treatment is stopped. Scalp clonality and the number of expanded CD8+ clones among the top 100 scalp clones were significantly decreased by tofacitinib. Higher clonality and more expanded CD8+ clones were observed in lesional scalp than in normal scalp, particularly in alopecia totalis/universalis, a finding suggestive of antigenic drive.

Libraries were made using the immunoSEQ multiplex PCR assay. For TCR sequencing, RNA was extracted from every sample and reverse transcribed into cDNA to serve as template. SuperScript III was used for first-strand cDNA synthesis, primed with a 2:1 mix of oligo-dT and random hexamers. Amplification bias was assessed with a synthetic immune receptor repertoire, and residual bias was removed computationally. In the source study's methods: Raw reads were preprocessed to remove errors, and CDR3 was defined according to IMGT conventions as the region from the conserved cysteine to phenylalanine. Clonality was computed as 1 minus the Shannon entropy, with the entropy normalized by log2 of the number of productive unique TCRs. CD4 or CD8 identity of scalp clones was inferred by cross-referencing scalp TCRbeta sequences with sorted blood CD4 and CD8 repertoires. The table comes from immuneACCESS by way of TCRdb, which keeps in-frame sequences with V and J called. Part of the clones is missing from these tables; in studies checked, under half for an unresolved V gene and the rest for unknown reasons. Clone size and the V and J calls come from that table; the DNA yielded D and trimming. In this sample the table shows 200,000 or so clones, roughly 50% of which occur a single time. Clones ranked in the top ten supply under 7% of the sample.

From the cysteine through the phenylalanine, the CDR3 covers 14 amino acids. Only the CDR3 part of the read is kept: 42 bases, read in frame from the first base. Taken from the germline V gene, the CDR1 and CDR2 loops are SGHTA and FQGNSA. The V end gives up 2 bases and the J end 4 bases, leaving 4 bases in the junction not matched to a gene. Comments on this clone: The specificity of this receptor is unknown. Qualities for individual bases were not recorded, and no much larger clone is one base off.

The sample's time point label, decoded: less than 25 weeks on oral tofacitinib. The treatment or condition tag for this specimen amounts to: oral pan-JAK inhibitor, 5-10 mg twice daily. Lesional scalp punch biopsies and peripheral blood were collected from alopecia areata patients. PBMCs were isolated by density centrifugation and stained for CD3, CD4 and CD8, and CD4+ and CD8+ T cells were sorted on a FACSAria. The receptor chain draws on TRBV7-2 and TRBJ1-2, with 7 bases matching TRBD1. The sample in question was CD4+ T cells sorted from blood, obtained at week 24, from a patient treated with tofacitinib. The clonotype comes from a human donor with alopecia areata. The CDR3 region has the sequence CASSLQTGTYGYTF. In nucleotide form, the sequence is TGTGCCAGCAGCTTACAGACAGGGACCTATGGCTACACCTTC.